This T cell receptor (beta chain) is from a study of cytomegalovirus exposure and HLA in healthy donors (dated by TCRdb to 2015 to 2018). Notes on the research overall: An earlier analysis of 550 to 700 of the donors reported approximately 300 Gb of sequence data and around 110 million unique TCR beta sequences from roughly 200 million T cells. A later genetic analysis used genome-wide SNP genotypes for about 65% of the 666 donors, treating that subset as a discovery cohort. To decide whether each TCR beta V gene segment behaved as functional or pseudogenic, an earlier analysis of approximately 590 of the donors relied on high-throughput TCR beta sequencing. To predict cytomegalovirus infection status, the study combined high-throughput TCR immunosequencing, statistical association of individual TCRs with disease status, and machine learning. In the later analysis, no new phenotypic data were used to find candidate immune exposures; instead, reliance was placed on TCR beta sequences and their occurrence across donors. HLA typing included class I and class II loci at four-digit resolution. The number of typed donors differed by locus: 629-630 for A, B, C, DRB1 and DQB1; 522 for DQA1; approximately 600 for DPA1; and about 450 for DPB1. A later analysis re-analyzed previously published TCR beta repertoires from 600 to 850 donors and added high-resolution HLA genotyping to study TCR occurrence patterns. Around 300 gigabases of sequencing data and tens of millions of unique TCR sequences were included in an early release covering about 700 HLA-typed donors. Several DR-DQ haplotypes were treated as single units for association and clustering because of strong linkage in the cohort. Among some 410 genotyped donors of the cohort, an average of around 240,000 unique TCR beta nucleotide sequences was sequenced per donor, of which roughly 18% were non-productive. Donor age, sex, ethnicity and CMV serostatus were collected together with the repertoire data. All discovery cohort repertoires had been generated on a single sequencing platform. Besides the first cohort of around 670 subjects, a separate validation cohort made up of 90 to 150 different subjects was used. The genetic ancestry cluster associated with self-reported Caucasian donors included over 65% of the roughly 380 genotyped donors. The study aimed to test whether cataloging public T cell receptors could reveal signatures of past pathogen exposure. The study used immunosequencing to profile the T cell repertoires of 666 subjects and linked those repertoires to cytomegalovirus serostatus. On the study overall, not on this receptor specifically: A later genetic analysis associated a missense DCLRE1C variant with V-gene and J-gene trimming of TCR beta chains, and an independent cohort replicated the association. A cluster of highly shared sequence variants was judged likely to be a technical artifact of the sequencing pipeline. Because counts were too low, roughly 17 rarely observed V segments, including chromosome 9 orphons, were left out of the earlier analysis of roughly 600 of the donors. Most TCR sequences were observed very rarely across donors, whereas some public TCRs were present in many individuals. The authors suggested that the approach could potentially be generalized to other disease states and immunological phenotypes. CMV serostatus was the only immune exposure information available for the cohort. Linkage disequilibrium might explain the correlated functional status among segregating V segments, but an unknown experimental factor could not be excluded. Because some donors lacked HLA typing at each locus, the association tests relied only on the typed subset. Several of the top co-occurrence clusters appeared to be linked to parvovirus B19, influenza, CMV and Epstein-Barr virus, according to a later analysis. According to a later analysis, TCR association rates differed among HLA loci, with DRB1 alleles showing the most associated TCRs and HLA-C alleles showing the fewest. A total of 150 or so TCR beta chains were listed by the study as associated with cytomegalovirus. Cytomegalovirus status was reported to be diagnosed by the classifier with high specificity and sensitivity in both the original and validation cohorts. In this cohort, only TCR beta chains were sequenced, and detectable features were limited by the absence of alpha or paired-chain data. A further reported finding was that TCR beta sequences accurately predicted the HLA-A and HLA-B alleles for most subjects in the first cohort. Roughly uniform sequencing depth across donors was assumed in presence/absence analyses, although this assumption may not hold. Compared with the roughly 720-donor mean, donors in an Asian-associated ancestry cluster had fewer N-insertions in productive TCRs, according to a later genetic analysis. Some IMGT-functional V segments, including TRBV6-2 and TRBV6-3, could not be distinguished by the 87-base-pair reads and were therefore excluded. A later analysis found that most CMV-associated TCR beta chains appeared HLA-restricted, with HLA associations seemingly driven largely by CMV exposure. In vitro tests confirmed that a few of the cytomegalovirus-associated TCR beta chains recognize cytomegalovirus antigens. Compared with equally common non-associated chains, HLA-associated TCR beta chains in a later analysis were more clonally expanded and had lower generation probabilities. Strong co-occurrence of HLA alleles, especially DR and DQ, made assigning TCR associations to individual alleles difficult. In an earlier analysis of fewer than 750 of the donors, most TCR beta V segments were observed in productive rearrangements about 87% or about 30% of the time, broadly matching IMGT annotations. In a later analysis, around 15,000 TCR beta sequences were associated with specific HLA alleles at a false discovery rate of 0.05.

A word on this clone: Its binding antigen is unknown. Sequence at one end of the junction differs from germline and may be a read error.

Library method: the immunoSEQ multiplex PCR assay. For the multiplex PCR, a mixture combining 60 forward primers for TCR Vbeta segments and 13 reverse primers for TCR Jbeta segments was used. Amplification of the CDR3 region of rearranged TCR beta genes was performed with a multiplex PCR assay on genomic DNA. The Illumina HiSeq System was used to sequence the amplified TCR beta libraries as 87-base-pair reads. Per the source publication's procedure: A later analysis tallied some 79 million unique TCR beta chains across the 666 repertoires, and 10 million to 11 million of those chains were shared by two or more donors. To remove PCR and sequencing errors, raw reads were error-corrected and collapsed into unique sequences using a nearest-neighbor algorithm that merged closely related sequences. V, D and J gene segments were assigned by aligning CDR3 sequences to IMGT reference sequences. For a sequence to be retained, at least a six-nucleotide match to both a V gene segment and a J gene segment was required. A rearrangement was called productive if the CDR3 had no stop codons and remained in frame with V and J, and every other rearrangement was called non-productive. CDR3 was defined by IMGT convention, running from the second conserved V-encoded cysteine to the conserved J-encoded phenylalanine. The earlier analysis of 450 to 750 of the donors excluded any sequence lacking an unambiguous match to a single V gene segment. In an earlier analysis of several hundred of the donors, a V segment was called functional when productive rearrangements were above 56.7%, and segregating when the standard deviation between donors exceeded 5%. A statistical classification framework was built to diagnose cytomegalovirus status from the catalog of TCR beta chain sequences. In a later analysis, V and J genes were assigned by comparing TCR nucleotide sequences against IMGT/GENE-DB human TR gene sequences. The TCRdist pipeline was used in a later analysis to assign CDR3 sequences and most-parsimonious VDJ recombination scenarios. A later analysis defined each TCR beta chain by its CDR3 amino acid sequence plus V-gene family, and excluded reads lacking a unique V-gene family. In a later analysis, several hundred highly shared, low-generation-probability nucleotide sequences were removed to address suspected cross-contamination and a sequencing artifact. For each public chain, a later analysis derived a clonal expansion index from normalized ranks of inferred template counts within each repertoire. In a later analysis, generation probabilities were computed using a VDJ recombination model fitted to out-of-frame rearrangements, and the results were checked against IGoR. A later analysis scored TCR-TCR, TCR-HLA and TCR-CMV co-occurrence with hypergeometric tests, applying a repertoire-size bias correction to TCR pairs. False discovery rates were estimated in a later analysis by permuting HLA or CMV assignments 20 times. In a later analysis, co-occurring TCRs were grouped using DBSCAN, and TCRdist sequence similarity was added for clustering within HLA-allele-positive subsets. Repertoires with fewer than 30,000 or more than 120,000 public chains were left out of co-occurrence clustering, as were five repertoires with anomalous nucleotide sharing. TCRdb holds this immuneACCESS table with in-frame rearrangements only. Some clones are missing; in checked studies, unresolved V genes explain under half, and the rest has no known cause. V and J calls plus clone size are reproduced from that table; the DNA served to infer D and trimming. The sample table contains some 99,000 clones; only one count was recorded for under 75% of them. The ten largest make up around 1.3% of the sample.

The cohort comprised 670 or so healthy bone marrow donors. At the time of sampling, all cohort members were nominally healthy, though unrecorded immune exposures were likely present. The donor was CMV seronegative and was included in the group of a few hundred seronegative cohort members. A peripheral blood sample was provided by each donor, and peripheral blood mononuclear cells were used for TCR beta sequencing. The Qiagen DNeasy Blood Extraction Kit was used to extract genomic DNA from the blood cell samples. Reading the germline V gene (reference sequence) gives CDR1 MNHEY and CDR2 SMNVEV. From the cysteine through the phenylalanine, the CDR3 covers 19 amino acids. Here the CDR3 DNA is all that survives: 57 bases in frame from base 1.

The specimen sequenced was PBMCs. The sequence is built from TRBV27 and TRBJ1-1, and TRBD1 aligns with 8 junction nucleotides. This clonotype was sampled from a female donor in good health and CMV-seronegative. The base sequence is TGTGCCAGCAGTTCCCTATGGACAGGGCCGAAACTTTCGAACACTGAAGCCTTCTTT. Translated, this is CASSSLWTGPKLSNTEAFF.